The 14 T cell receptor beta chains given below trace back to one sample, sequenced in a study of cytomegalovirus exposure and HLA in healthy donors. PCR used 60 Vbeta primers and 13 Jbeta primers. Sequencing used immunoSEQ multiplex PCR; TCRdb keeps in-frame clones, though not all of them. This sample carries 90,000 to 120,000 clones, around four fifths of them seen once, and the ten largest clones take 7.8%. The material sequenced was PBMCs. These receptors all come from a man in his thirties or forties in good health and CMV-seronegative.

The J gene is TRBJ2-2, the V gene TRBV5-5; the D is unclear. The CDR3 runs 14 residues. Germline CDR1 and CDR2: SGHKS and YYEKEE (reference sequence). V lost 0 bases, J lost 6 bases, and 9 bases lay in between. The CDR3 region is CASSLAVVSGELFF. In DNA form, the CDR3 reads TGTGCCAGCAGCTTGGCGGTGGTCTCCGGGGAGCTGTTTTTT.

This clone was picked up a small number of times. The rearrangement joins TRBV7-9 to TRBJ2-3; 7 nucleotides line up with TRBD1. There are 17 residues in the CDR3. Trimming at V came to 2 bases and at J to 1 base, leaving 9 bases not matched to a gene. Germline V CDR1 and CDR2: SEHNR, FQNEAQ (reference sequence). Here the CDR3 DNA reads TGTGCCAGCAGCTTAAGACCACAGGGGCCGCGCACAGATACGCAGTATTTT. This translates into CASSLRPQGPRTDTQYF.

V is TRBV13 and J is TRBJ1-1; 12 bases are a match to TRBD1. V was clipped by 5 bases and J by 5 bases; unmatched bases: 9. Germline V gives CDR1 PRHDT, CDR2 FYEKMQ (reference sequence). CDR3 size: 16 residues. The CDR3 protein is CASSMRDRGPGTEAFF. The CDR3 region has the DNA TGTGCCAGCAGCATGAGGGACAGGGGGCCGGGTACTGAAGCTTTCTTT.

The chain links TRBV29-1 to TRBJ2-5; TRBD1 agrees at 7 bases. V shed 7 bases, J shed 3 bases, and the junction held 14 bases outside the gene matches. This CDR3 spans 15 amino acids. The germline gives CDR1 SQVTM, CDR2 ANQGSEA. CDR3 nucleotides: TGCAGCGCTCATACGATCCTGACAGGGAAAGAGACCCAGTACTTC. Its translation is CSAHTILTGKETQYF.

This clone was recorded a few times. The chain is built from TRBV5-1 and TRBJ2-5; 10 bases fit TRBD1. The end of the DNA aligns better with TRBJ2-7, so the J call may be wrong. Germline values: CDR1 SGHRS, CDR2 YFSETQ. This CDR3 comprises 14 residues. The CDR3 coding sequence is TGCGCCAGCAGCTGGGGACAGGGGCCCTACGAGCAGTACTTC. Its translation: CASSWGQGPYEQYF.

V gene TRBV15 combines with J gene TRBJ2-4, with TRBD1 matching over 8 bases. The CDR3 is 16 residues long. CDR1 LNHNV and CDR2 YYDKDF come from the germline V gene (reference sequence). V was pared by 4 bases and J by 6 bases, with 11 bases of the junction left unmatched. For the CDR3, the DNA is TGTGCCACCAGCACGGGGCCCCCAGGGGGCTCAAACATTCAGTACTTC. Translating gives CATSTGPPGGSNIQYF.

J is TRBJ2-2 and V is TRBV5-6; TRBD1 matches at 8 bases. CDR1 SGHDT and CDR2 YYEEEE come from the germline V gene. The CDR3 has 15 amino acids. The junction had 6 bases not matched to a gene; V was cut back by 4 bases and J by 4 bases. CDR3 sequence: CASSPRTGRTGELFF. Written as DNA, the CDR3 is TGTGCCAGCAGCCCCAGGACAGGGCGCACCGGGGAGCTGTTTTTT.

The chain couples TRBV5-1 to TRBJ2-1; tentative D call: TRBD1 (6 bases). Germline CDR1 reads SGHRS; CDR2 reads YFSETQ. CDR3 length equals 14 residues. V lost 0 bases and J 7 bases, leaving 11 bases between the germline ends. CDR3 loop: CASSLVAGVNEQFF. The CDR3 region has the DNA TGCGCCAGCAGCTTGGTGGCAGGGGTGAATGAGCAGTTCTTC.

The CDR3, as DNA: TGCGCCAGCAGCCCGGGACAGGTTTCCGGGGAGCTGTTTTTT. This gives the protein CASSPGQVSGELFF. The chain couples TRBV4-1 to TRBJ2-2, with TRBD1 matching over 8 bases. CDR3 length equals 14 residues. V lost 4 bases, J lost 6 bases, and 4 bases stayed unmatched. CDR1 MGHRA and CDR2 YSYEKL come from the germline V gene.

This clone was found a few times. The CDR3 nucleotides read TGTGCCAGCAGTTTTACGCAGATGGTTGGAAAACTGTTTTTT. Its translation is CASSFTQMVGKLFF. The chain carries TRBV28 and TRBJ1-4; D gene uncertain. The CDR3 extends over 14 amino acids. The germline CDR1 and CDR2 sequences are MDHEN and SYDVKM. V was clipped by 3 bases and J by 10 bases, with 15 bases between them. The full variable domain, in which reference TRBV28 and TRBJ1-4 provide the parts outside the CDR3, is DVKVTQSSRYLVKRTGEKVFLECVQDMDHENMFWYRQDPGLGLRLIYFSYDVKMKEKGDIPEGYSVSREKKERFSLILESASTNQTSMYLCASSFTQMVGKLFFGSGTQLSVL.

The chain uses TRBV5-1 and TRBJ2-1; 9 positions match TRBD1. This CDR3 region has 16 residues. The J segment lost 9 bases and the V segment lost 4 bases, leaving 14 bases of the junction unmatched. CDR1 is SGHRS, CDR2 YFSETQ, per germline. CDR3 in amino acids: CASSAIPGQGGSEQFF. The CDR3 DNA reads TGCGCCAGCAGCGCAATTCCGGGACAGGGTGGGAGTGAGCAGTTCTTC.

CDR3 sequence: CASSLGRSTGEQFF. DNA for the CDR3: TGTGCCAGCAGCTTAGGGAGGAGTACGGGTGAGCAGTTCTTC. This chain joins TRBV11-2 and TRBJ2-1, with a weak D call TRBD2 (5 bases). CDR1 SGHAT and CDR2 FQNNGV come from the germline V gene. With 1 base removed from V and 9 bases from J, the gap between germline ends came to 13 bases. There are 14 residues in the CDR3.

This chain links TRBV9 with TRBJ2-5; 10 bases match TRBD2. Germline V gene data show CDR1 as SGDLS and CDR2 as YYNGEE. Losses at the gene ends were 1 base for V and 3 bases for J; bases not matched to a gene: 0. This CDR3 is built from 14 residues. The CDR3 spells CASSVSGREETQYF. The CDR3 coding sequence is TGTGCCAGCAGCGTAAGCGGGAGGGAAGAGACCCAGTACTTC.

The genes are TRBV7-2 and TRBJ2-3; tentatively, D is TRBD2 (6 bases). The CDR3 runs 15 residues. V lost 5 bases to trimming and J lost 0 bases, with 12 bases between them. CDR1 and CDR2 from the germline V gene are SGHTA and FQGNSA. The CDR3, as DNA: TGTGCCAGCAGCCCAACTAGCTTTAGCACAGATACGCAGTATTTT. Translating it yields CASSPTSFSTDTQYF.